What follows are 18 T cell receptor beta chains derived from one specimen sequenced in a study of control samples from healthy donors and cancer patients. Here immunoSEQ multiplex PCR was the method, and the copy in TCRdb shows in-frame clones only, minus some. This sample carries some 150,000 clones, less than 95% of them seen once, and the ten largest clones take roughly 15%. Sequencing used PBMCs. The receptors were sampled from a man in his sixties with colorectal cancer.

V gene TRBV29-1 combines with J gene TRBJ2-7, with D possibly TRBD2 on 6 matching bases. Trimming removed 6 bases from V and 2 bases from J, with 8 bases in between. CDR3 length: 11 amino acids. Germline CDR1 and CDR2: SQVTM and ANQGSEA. The CDR3 coding sequence is TGCAGCGTCCGGGAGACCTACGAGCAGTACTTC. Encoded protein: CSVRETYEQYF.

The genes are TRBV5-1 and TRBJ2-7; D gene ambiguous. Germline CDR1 SGHRS, CDR2 YFSETQ. V shed 5 bases and J shed 5 bases, with 14 bases lying between them. The CDR3 consists of 13 residues. The CDR3 nucleotides are TGCGCCAGCAGACCGGGTTCTCGGAACGAGCAGTACTTC. It encodes CASRPGSRNEQYF.

The chain uses TRBV4-1 and TRBJ2-3; 10 bases agree with TRBD2. The CDR3 is 16 amino acids. The ends lost 3 bases at V and 0 bases at J; junction bases unmatched: 3. The V gene's germline CDR1 is MGHRA and CDR2 YSYEKL. This chain's CDR3 is CASSQLLAGSTDTQYF. As DNA, the CDR3 is TGCGCCAGCAGCCAGTTACTAGCGGGGAGCACAGATACGCAGTATTTT.

The CDR3 region has the DNA TGTGCCAGCAGCCCCTCAAGCAGGGCGGGGGCCGCAGATACGCAGTATTTT. Translation gives CASSPSSRAGAADTQYF. The genes are TRBV4-2 and TRBJ2-3; tentatively, D is TRBD2 (7 bases). V was pared by 4 bases and J by 4 bases, with 21 bases between. The germline V gene has CDR1 LGHNA and CDR2 YNFKEQ. The CDR3 extends over 17 amino acids.

The chain employs TRBV14 and TRBJ2-1; 11 bases are a match to TRBD1. Germline V gene data show CDR1 as SGHDN and CDR2 as FVKESK. Trimming took 4 bases from V and 4 from J; bases not matched to a gene: 3. The CDR3 is made up of 15 amino acids. CDR3 sequence: CASSLGQGAYNEQFF. CDR3 sequence (DNA): TGTGCCAGCAGCCTCGGACAGGGGGCGTACAATGAGCAGTTCTTC.

The chain uses TRBV19 and TRBJ1-1; weak D call: TRBD1 (5 bases). This CDR3 is built from 12 residues. Germline loops: CDR1 LNHDA, CDR2 SQIVND (reference sequence). Trimming pared 5 bases from V and 7 bases from J, leaving 11 bases between. The CDR3 DNA follows: TGTGCCAGTAGTCCCAGTGGGGGTGAAGCTTTCTTT. It translates to CASSPSGGEAFF.

The chain combines TRBV28 with TRBJ1-1; 11 nucleotides match TRBD1. Germline V gives CDR1 MDHEN, CDR2 SYDVKM. J was trimmed by 3 bases and V by 7 bases; bases with no gene match: 7. This CDR3 has 15 amino acids. This CDR3 is CASIGQGAADTEAFF. CDR3 coding DNA: TGTGCCAGCATAGGACAGGGGGCGGCGGACACTGAAGCTTTCTTT.

The chain carries TRBV27 and TRBJ1-3, with D maybe TRBD1 (5 bases). The V end lost 8 bases, the J end lost 2 bases, and 13 bases lay between the germline ends. The CDR3 sequence is 14 residues long. From germline, CDR1 is MNHEY and CDR2 SMNVEV (reference sequence). Written as DNA, the CDR3 is TGTGCCAGCTCAGCAGGGTATGCTGGAAACACCATATATTTT. Its translation: CASSAGYAGNTIYF.

V gene TRBV18 combines with J gene TRBJ1-1; possibly TRBD1 for D (6 bases). The germline V gene has CDR1 KGHSH and CDR2 LQKENI. V lost 5 bases and J lost 1, with 8 bases in between. This CDR3 is built from 13 residues. The DNA of the CDR3 is TGTGCCAGCTCAGAGACAGGGAACACTGAAGCTTTCTTT. It translates to CASSETGNTEAFF.

The chain has TRBV19 and TRBJ2-1; D is unclear. Germline V gene sequence: CDR1 LNHDA, CDR2 SQIVND (reference sequence). The CDR3 has 12 residues. With 6 bases removed from V and 6 bases from J, the gap between germline ends came to 9 bases. In nucleotides, the CDR3 is TGTGCCAGTAGGAGCCTCCTCAATGAGCAGTTCTTC. This translates into CASRSLLNEQFF.

The CDR3 DNA reads as TGTGCCAGCAGCATATCGGACAGGGCCTTTTATCAGCCCCAGCATTTT. It yields the protein CASSISDRAFYQPQHF. The chain combines TRBV7-2 with TRBJ1-5; 8 bases match TRBD1. In germline, CDR1 is SGHTA, CDR2 FQGNSA. This CDR3 is built from 16 residues. V was clipped by 5 bases and J by 5 bases; unmatched bases: 11.

The chain is built from TRBV19 and TRBJ1-2; D might be TRBD1 (5 bases). Trimming cost V 3 bases and J 4 bases, with 12 bases left between them. Per germline, CDR1 LNHDA and CDR2 SQIVND (reference sequence). The CDR3 extends over 14 amino acids. DNA for the CDR3: TGTGCCAGTAGTATGGTGGGGACCAGCTATGGCTACACCTTC. Translating gives CASSMVGTSYGYTF.

V gene TRBV11-2 combines with J gene TRBJ2-1, with D unresolved. Germline V gives CDR1 SGHAT, CDR2 FQNNGV. Trimming shortened V by 1 base and J by 5 bases, and 9 bases separated the two germline ends. The CDR3 spans 14 residues. CDR3 sequence (DNA): TGTGCCAGCAGCTTAGGGCTAGGCCACAATGAGCAGTTCTTC. Protein: CASSLGLGHNEQFF. Full variable domain (missing parts from reference TRBV11-2 and TRBJ2-1): EAGVAQSPRYKIIEKRQSVAFWCNPISGHATLYWYQQILGQGPKLLIQFQNNGVVDDSQLPKDRFSAERLKGVDSTLKIQPAKLEDSAVYLCASSLGLGHNEQFFGPGTRLTVL.

The CDR3 DNA is TGTGCCAGTACCCCATATAAGACGACAGATAGCAATCAGCCCCAGCATTTT. This gives the protein CASTPYKTTDSNQPQHF. The chain is built from TRBV19 and TRBJ1-5; maybe TRBD1 (5 bases). Germline loops: CDR1 LNHDA, CDR2 SQIVND (reference sequence). Trimming took off 7 bases at V and 0 bases at J, with 19 bases between the two ends. The CDR3 loop spans 17 amino acids.

This sequence joins TRBV27 and TRBJ1-5; tentative D call: TRBD1 (5 bases). Germline lookup yields CDR1 MNHEY and CDR2 SMNVEV (reference sequence). The CDR3 is 15 amino acids. V shed 4 bases and J shed 0 bases, with 10 bases lying between them. For the CDR3, the DNA is TGTGCCAGCAGTTCACGACAGTATAGCAATCAGCCCCAGCATTTT. It codes for CASSSRQYSNQPQHF.

The V gene is TRBV5-1, the J gene TRBJ1-2; no definite D call. The CDR3 sequence is 13 residues long. In germline, CDR1 is SGHRS, CDR2 YFSETQ. The germline V and J ends were trimmed by 4 bases and 3 bases, with 10 bases remaining between them. The CDR3 DNA is TGCGCCAGCAGCGAGGACGGAGACTATGGCTACACCTTC. This translates into CASSEDGDYGYTF.

The rearrangement uses TRBV19 and TRBJ1-5, with D unclear. The CDR3 runs to 14 residues. Germline V gene sequence: CDR1 LNHDA, CDR2 SQIVND (reference sequence). Between the trimmed V and J ends, which lost 3 bases and 4 bases, there was a span of 10 bases. This CDR3 is CASSIWQANQPQHF. The CDR3 DNA reads TGTGCCAGTAGTATTTGGCAGGCTAATCAGCCCCAGCATTTT. Based on the CDR3 plus reference TRBV19 and TRBJ1-5, the full variable domain is DGGITQSPKYLFRKEGQNVTLSCEQNLNHDAMYWYRQDPGQGLRLIYYSQIVNDFQKGDIAEGYSVSREKKESFPLTVTSAQKNPTAFYLCASSIWQANQPQHFGDGTRLSIL.

This chain joins TRBV19 and TRBJ2-6; D remains ambiguous. The germline V and J ends were trimmed by 7 bases and 0 bases, with 13 bases remaining between them. CDR1 is LNHDA and CDR2 is SQIVND in the germline V gene (reference sequence). This CDR3 has 16 residues. CDR3 region: CASTQMASSGANVLTF. The CDR3 DNA reads as TGTGCCAGTACGCAGATGGCCAGCTCTGGGGCCAACGTCCTGACTTTC. Combining the CDR3 with reference TRBV19 and TRBJ2-6 gives the whole variable domain DGGITQSPKYLFRKEGQNVTLSCEQNLNHDAMYWYRQDPGQGLRLIYYSQIVNDFQKGDIAEGYSVSREKKESFPLTVTSAQKNPTAFYLCASTQMASSGANVLTFGAGSRLTVL.